Presented here are 14 T cell receptor beta chains from one specimen sequenced in a study of blood T cell repertoires in COVID-19. TCRdb's copy holds only in-frame clones and misses some; the assay was immunoSEQ multiplex PCR. The sample lists 400,000 to 550,000 clones; approximately 90% were seen once. The sequenced material came from peripheral blood. These receptors originate from a woman aged 30 to 39 with acute or convalescent COVID-19.

This clone has only one observation. V and J are TRBV7-8 and TRBJ1-5; D possibly corresponds to TRBD1 (5 bases). Deletions cut 7 bases from V and 4 bases from J, with 20 bases between. Germline V gene data show CDR1 as SGHVS and CDR2 as FQNEAQ. The CDR3 length is 16 residues. CDR3 amino acids: CASKPWGDTENQPQHF. In DNA form, the CDR3 reads TGTGCCAGCAAACCGTGGGGGGATACAGAAAATCAGCCCCAGCATTTT.

The chain uses TRBV27 and TRBJ1-6; no clear D gene. This CDR3 region has 15 residues. Germline CDR1 reads MNHEY; CDR2 reads SMNVEV (reference sequence). Trimming left V 3 bases short and J 7 bases short, with 13 bases between. The CDR3: CASSFNEVVNSPLHF. DNA of the CDR3: TGTGCCAGCAGTTTCAATGAGGTAGTGAATTCACCCCTCCACTTT.

The rearrangement joins TRBV3-1 (or the pseudogene TRBV3-2) to TRBJ2-6; 11 positions match TRBD1. Germline loops: CDR1 LGHDT, CDR2 YNNKEL (reference sequence). The ends lost 4 bases at V and 2 bases at J; junction bases unmatched: 10. The CDR3 consists of 19 residues. CDR3 loop: CASSPVGWTGGAGANVLTF. For the CDR3, the DNA is TGTGCCAGCAGCCCCGTTGGTTGGACAGGGGGCGCTGGGGCCAACGTCCTGACTTTC.

This chain links TRBV4-1 with TRBJ1-6, with D possibly TRBD1 on 5 matching bases. Germline lookup yields CDR1 MGHRA and CDR2 YSYEKL. There are 19 residues in the CDR3. With 0 bases removed from V and 4 bases from J, the gap between germline ends came to 19 bases. CDR3 sequence reads: CASSQDRAELAGYNSPLHF. The CDR3 DNA reads TGCGCCAGCAGCCAAGATCGAGCTGAGTTGGCAGGGTATAATTCACCCCTCCACTTT.

The V and J genes are TRBV5-1 and TRBJ1-2; 9 bases are shared with TRBD1. Germline V gives CDR1 SGHRS, CDR2 YFSETQ. This CDR3 spans 14 amino acids. V lost 4 bases, J lost 10 bases, and 11 bases stayed unmatched. CDR3 residues: CASSPNTGQGDYTF. DNA of the CDR3: TGCGCCAGCAGCCCAAACACGGGACAGGGAGACTACACCTTC.

The chain links TRBV6-6 to TRBJ1-2; D is possibly TRBD1 (5 bases). Germline loops: CDR1 MNHNY, CDR2 SVGAGI (reference sequence). The CDR3 contains 13 residues. Deletions cut 2 bases from V and 6 bases from J, with 10 bases between. CDR3 in DNA: TGTGCCAGCAGTTACGGCAGGGCGGATGGCTACACCTTC. This encodes CASSYGRADGYTF.

The gene calls are TRBV11-3 and TRBJ1-1; D remains unclear. The germline V gene has CDR1 SGHNT and CDR2 YENEEA. The CDR3 length is 13 residues. V was cut by 0 bases and J by 2 bases, with 4 bases left in between. The CDR3 bases are TGTGCCAGCAGCTTAGATACTAACACTGAAGCTTTCTTT. Translated, it gives CASSLDTNTEAFF.

This clone was recorded a few times. The chain carries TRBV19 and TRBJ1-1; 7 bases line up with TRBD1. Germline values: CDR1 LNHDA, CDR2 SQIVND (reference sequence). Germline trimming cut 7 bases from V and 5 bases from J; bases unmatched to any gene: 7. The CDR3 has 13 residues. The CDR3 DNA sequence: TGTGCCAGTACGGTCGGACAGGAAACTGAAGCTTTCTTT. This codes for CASTVGQETEAFF.

This sequence joins TRBV4-1 and TRBJ2-7, with D tentatively TRBD2 (7 bases). The CDR3 contains 15 residues. Germline lookup yields CDR1 MGHRA and CDR2 YSYEKL. V was clipped by 0 bases and J by 3 bases, with 12 bases between them. The CDR3 nucleotides read TGCGCCAGCAGCCAAGATATAGGGGGGGGCTACGAGCAGTACTTC. This gives the protein CASSQDIGGGYEQYF.

A remark on this clone: A read error may produce the germline difference seen at one junction end. The chain recombines TRBV2 with TRBJ2-7; D is uncertain. CDR1 and CDR2 (germline): SNHLY, FYNNEI. The CDR3 spans 13 residues. This CDR3 is CACRLGGNYEQYF. CDR3 DNA sequence: TGTGCCTGCAGACTCGGCGGCAACTACGAGCAGTACTTC.

The chain is built from TRBV10-3 and TRBJ1-4; 11 nucleotides match TRBD1. The CDR3 covers 14 residues. V dropped 5 bases and J dropped 8; count of bases not matched to a gene: 4. Germline V gives CDR1 ENHRY, CDR2 SYGVKD. CDR3 in DNA: TGTGCCATCAGTTGGGACAGGGGGAGCGAAAAACTGTTTTTT. It translates to CAISWDRGSEKLFF.

This clone was observed a handful of times. CDR3 residues: CASTAGRGEYEQYF. Written as DNA, the CDR3 is TGTGCCAGCACCGCGGGGCGGGGGGAGTACGAGCAGTACTTC. The rearrangement uses TRBV13 and TRBJ2-7, with TRBD2 identical over 8 bases. V was pared by 7 bases and J by 4 bases, with 9 bases of the junction left unmatched. The CDR3 spans 14 residues. Per germline, CDR1 PRHDT and CDR2 FYEKMQ (reference sequence).

This clone was detected only once. The rearrangement links TRBV12-3 or TRBV12-4 to TRBJ2-3; no clear D. The CDR3 has 12 amino acids. The ends were cut back, 3 bases at V and 4 bases at J, with 5 bases in the middle. The CDR3, as DNA: TGTGCCAGCAGTTTCTCCCCAGATACGCAGTATTTT. This encodes CASSFSPDTQYF.

The genes are TRBV27 and TRBJ2-3; 9 nucleotides align to TRBD2. J was trimmed by 4 bases and V by 7 bases; bases with no gene match: 9. There are 15 residues in the CDR3. The germline V gene has CDR1 MNHEY and CDR2 SMNVEV (reference sequence). The CDR3, as DNA: TGTGCCAGCATGTACGGCGGGGGGGCCCCAGATACGCAGTATTTT. Translating gives CASMYGGGAPDTQYF.